What follows are 21 T cell receptor beta chains derived from one specimen sequenced in a study of blood T cell repertoires in COVID-19 (TCRdb year 2020). Libraries were made using the immunoSEQ multiplex PCR assay. TCRdb obtained this table from immuneACCESS and retained in-frame rearrangements with V and J assigned. These tables miss some clones; where compared with another copy, unresolved V genes account for less than half of the shortfall, and the remainder is unexplained. In all, the sample holds roughly 270,000 clones, and less than 85% of those were seen once. The ten largest clonotypes hold 2% to 3% of the sample. The sequencing input was PBMCs or T cells enriched from blood (not recorded which). The origin of the receptors is a woman in her forties or fifties who had recovered from COVID-19.

The rearrangement uses TRBV28 and TRBJ1-2, with D tentatively TRBD1 (5 bases). The V gene lost 6 bases and the J gene lost 6 bases, with 23 bases spanning the gap. The CDR3 runs to 16 residues. CDR1 MDHEN and CDR2 SYDVKM come from the germline V gene. For the CDR3, the DNA is TGTGCCAGCAGCCGAAGTCGGCCTGGGGGGATCCATGGCTACACCTTC. This sequence encodes CASSRSRPGGIHGYTF.

This clone was seen a single time. V and J are TRBV18 and TRBJ2-1; the match to TRBD1 covers 7 bases. CDR3 length: 17 residues. The V gene end was trimmed by 5 bases and the J gene end by 4 bases; junction bases not matched to a gene: 14. Germline CDR1 is KGHSH and CDR2 is LQKENI. DNA for the CDR3: TGTGCCAGCTCATTCAGTGTCTACAGGGGATCATACAATGAGCAGTTCTTC. It encodes CASSFSVYRGSYNEQFF.

The V gene is TRBV28, the J gene TRBJ1-2, with 9 bases lining up with TRBD1. The length of the CDR3 is 14 residues. V dropped 5 bases and J dropped 4; count of bases not matched to a gene: 5. Germline CDR1 MDHEN, CDR2 SYDVKM. CDR3 DNA: TGTGCCAGCAGTCGGGACAGGGTGACCTATGGCTACACCTTC. Protein product: CASSRDRVTYGYTF.

The genes are TRBV6-5 and TRBJ2-7; TRBD1 agrees at 7 bases. The germline gives CDR1 MNHEY, CDR2 SVGAGI. The CDR3 has 13 amino acids. V shed 1 base and J 7 bases; nucleotides not matched to a gene: 4. The CDR3 nucleotides are TGTGCCAGCAGTTACTGGACAGGTGAAGAGCAGTACTTC. This sequence encodes CASSYWTGEEQYF.

This chain joins TRBV10-3 and TRBJ1-1, with no clear D. The V gene lost 3 bases and the J gene lost 0 bases, with 2 bases spanning the gap. This CDR3 has 12 amino acids. Germline V gene lookup returns CDR1 ENHRY and CDR2 SYGVKD. The CDR3 coding sequence is TGTGCCATCAGTGACGTGAACACTGAAGCTTTCTTT. It translates to CAISDVNTEAFF.

This rearrangement joins TRBV7-8 to TRBJ1-6; no firm D call. Trimming removed 6 bases at V and 10 bases at J, with 10 bases between. The V gene's germline CDR1 is SGHVS and CDR2 FQNEAQ. The CDR3 is 12 amino acids. The CDR3 sequence is CASSREGSPLHF. DNA of the CDR3: TGTGCCAGCAGTCGGGAGGGATCACCCCTCCACTTT.

V usage is TRBV7-2 and J usage is TRBJ1-2; 10 bases map to TRBD1. CDR1 and CDR2 from the germline V gene are SGHTA and FQGNSA. The CDR3 loop spans 15 amino acids. With V trimmed by 5 bases and J by 6 bases, 9 bases remained unmatched. CDR3 sequence reads: CASSPPRQGANGYTF. The CDR3, as DNA: TGTGCCAGCAGCCCTCCCCGACAGGGGGCGAATGGCTACACCTTC.

Only a few counts were recorded for this clone. This sequence joins TRBV6-1 and TRBJ1-4, with a tentative D call TRBD1 (5 bases). The V gene's germline CDR1 is MNHNS and CDR2 SASEGT. The CDR3 sequence is 14 residues long. V was shortened by 2 bases and J by 8 bases, with 12 bases between the two germline ends. The CDR3 region has the DNA TGTGCCAGCAGTGAACTGGGACTAAGAGAAAAACTGTTTTTT. Translation gives CASSELGLREKLFF.

The chain combines TRBV11-2 with TRBJ1-1; possibly TRBD1 for D (5 bases). V was shortened by 6 bases and J by 1 base, with 6 bases between the two germline ends. CDR3 length equals 12 residues. Germline V gene lookup returns CDR1 SGHAT and CDR2 FQNNGV. This CDR3 reads CASRQGNTEAFF. The CDR3 bases are TGTGCCAGCAGGCAGGGGAACACTGAAGCTTTCTTT.

The chain has TRBV4-3 and TRBJ2-2, with TRBD1 matching 7 bases. Looked up from germline, CDR1 is LGHNA and CDR2 is YSLEER. This CDR3 has 16 amino acids. V lost 0 bases and J lost 0; bases outside the gene matches: 1. The CDR3 nucleotides read TGCGCCAGCAGCCAAGATCAGGGGGCGAACACCGGGGAGCTGTTTTTT. Encoded protein: CASSQDQGANTGELFF.

The rearrangement links TRBV29-1 to TRBJ2-7; a weak D match, TRBD1 (5 bases). Trimming left V 3 bases short and J 2 bases short, with 5 bases between. In germline, CDR1 is SQVTM, CDR2 ANQGSEA. The CDR3 covers 11 residues. This CDR3 reads CSVETAYEQYF. In nucleotides, the CDR3 is TGCAGCGTTGAGACAGCCTACGAGCAGTACTTC.

CDR3 bases: TGTGCCAGCAGTTCCGACAGGCGAGAGACCCAGTACTTC. Amino acid sequence: CASSSDRRETQYF. V and J are TRBV6-5 and TRBJ2-5; D may be TRBD1 (6 bases). The CDR3 is made up of 13 amino acids. Trimming cost V 4 bases and J 4 bases, with 10 bases left between them. CDR1 and CDR2 (germline): MNHEY, SVGAGI.

The CDR3 DNA sequence: TGTGCCAGCAGCCTCGGGTCAGGGGGCTGGTACTACGAGCAGTACTTC. This translates into CASSLGSGGWYYEQYF. This chain connects TRBV5-5 to TRBJ2-7; TRBD1 agrees at 8 bases. The germline CDR1 and CDR2 sequences are SGHKS and YYEKEE (reference sequence). The junction had 12 bases not matched to a gene; V was cut back by 4 bases and J by 3 bases. This CDR3 is built from 16 residues.

V gene TRBV5-1 combines with J gene TRBJ1-2; 9 bases are a match to TRBD1. The germline CDR1 and CDR2 sequences are SGHRS and YFSETQ. The CDR3 covers 14 residues. Trimming took 4 bases from V and 8 from J; bases not matched to a gene: 9. The CDR3 region is CASSQTNRGRGYTF. CDR3 DNA sequence: TGCGCCAGCAGCCAAACTAACAGGGGGCGAGGCTACACCTTC.

The rearrangement joins TRBV11-3 to TRBJ2-2; D possibly corresponds to TRBD2 (6 bases). In germline, CDR1 is SGHNT, CDR2 YENEEA. The V end lost 5 bases, the J end lost 1 base, and 8 bases lay between the germline ends. The CDR3 has 14 amino acids. The CDR3 DNA reads as TGTGCCAGCAGCCCGCGGGGGAACACCGGGGAGCTGTTTTTT. It specifies CASSPRGNTGELFF.

This clone was detected only once. The chain employs TRBV19 and TRBJ1-6; D not certain. V gave up 8 bases and J gave up 5 bases, with 13 bases separating them. CDR1 is LNHDA and CDR2 is SQIVND in the germline V gene (reference sequence). The CDR3 length is 14 residues. CDR3 protein: CASSIFRDNSPLHF. The CDR3 DNA reads as TGTGCCAGTTCCATATTCCGAGATAATTCACCCCTCCACTTT.

The chain links TRBV6-5 to TRBJ1-5; D remains ambiguous. The CDR3 spans 13 residues. Germline V gives CDR1 MNHEY, CDR2 SVGAGI. The ends were cut back, 1 base at V and 8 bases at J, with 9 bases in the middle. The CDR3 bases are TGTGCCAGCAGTTACTTTCCCGGGGAGCCCCAGCATTTT. As protein: CASSYFPGEPQHF.

This clone was recorded a few times. CDR3 amino acids: CASSPQQGAEETQYF. The CDR3 bases are TGTGCCAGCTCACCGCAGCAGGGGGCGGAAGAGACCCAGTACTTC. V gene TRBV18 combines with J gene TRBJ2-5; 8 nucleotides agree with TRBD1. The V gene end was trimmed by 3 bases and the J gene end by 3 bases; junction bases not matched to a gene: 6. This CDR3 is built from 15 residues. The V gene's germline CDR1 is KGHSH and CDR2 LQKENI.

This chain joins TRBV12-3 or TRBV12-4 and TRBJ1-4; 9 bases map to TRBD1. V lost 8 bases, J lost 7 bases, and 5 bases stayed unmatched. The length of the CDR3 is 13 residues. CDR3 region: CASYRDRAEKLFF. CDR3 nucleotide sequence: TGTGCCAGCTACCGGGACAGGGCTGAAAAACTGTTTTTT.

The chain employs TRBV7-8 and TRBJ2-7; 10 bases fit TRBD2. V was pared by 4 bases and J by 3 bases, with 9 bases of the junction left unmatched. Germline loops: CDR1 SGHVS, CDR2 FQNEAQ. The CDR3 covers 16 residues. DNA of the CDR3: TGTGCCAGCAGCTCCCGAGGCGAGCGGGGGGGCTACGAGCAGTACTTC. This codes for CASSSRGERGGYEQYF.

This clone is a singleton in its sample. This chain links TRBV19 with TRBJ2-5, with TRBD2 matching 7 bases. CDR3 length equals 16 residues. Germline-derived CDR1 and CDR2 are LNHDA and SQIVND (reference sequence). V trimming: 4 bases; J trimming: 5 bases; junction bases outside the gene matches: 13. The CDR3 region has the DNA TGTGCCAGTAGTAGCCTCGGGGGGTCGTCAACGGAGACCCAGTACTTC. Translated, it gives CASSSLGGSSTETQYF.